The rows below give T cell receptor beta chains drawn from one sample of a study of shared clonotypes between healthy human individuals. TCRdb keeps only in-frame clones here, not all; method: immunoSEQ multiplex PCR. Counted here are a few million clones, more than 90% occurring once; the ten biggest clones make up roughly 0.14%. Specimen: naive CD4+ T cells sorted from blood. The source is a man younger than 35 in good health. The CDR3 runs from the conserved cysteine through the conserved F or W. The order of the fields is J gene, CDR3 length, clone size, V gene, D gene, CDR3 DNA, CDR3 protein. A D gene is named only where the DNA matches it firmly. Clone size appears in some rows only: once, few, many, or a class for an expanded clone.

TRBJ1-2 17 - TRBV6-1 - TGTGCCAGCAGTGGGTTCGGACAGAGCCTGACTTTCTATGGCTACACCTTC CASSGFGQSLTFYGYTF
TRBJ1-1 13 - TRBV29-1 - TGCAGCGTTCAGAGACAGTCGAACACTGAAGCTTTCTTT CSVQRQSNTEAFF
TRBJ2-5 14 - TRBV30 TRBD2 TGTGCCTTCACGAAGACTAGCGTAAAAGAGACCCAGTACTTC CAFTKTSVKETQYF
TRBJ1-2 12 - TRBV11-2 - TGTGCCAGCAGCCCCGACAGTTATGGCTACACCTTC CASSPDSYGYTF
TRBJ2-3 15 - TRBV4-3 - TGCGCCAGCAGCCAAGGGGCCGGGACTGCAGATACGCAGTATTTT CASSQGAGTADTQYF
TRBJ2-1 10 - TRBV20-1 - TGCAGTGCCAGTGTGTATGAGCAGTTCTTC CSASVYEQFF
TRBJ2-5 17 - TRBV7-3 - TGTGCCAGCAGCTTAACGTTCACCAGGGGAACCCAAGAGACCCAGTACTTC CASSLTFTRGTQETQYF
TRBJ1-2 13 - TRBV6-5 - TGTGCCAGCCGTCCCAAGACTAACTATGGCTACACCTTC CASRPKTNYGYTF
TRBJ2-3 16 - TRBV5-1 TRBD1 TGCGCCAGCAGCTTGGGGGACAGGCGGGACACAGATACGCAGTATTTT CASSLGDRRDTDTQYF
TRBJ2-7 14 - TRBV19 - TGTGCCAGTAGTATCGGGACACAGGCGGACGAGCAGTACTTC CASSIGTQADEQYF
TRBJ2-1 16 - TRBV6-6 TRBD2 TGTGCCAGCAGGTCACCAGCGGGAGGCCTAAACAATGAGCAGTTCTTC CASRSPAGGLNNEQFF
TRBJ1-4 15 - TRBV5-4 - TGTGCCAGCAGCCCGGACGGGAGAAGTAATGAAAAACTGTTTTTT CASSPDGRSNEKLFF
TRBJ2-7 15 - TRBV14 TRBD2 TGTGCCAGCAGCCAAGGGCGGGGGAGCTCCTACGAGCAGTACTTC CASSQGRGSSYEQYF
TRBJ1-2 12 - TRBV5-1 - TGCGCCAGCAGTCTGGACGGGGCCGGCTACACCTTC CASSLDGAGYTF
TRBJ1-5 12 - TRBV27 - TGTGCCAGCCGGTCAACAGGGAGGCCCCAGCATTTT CASRSTGRPQHF
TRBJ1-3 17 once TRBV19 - TGTGCCAGTAGTATAGATCGGGGGACGTCCTCTGGAAACACCATATATTTT CASSIDRGTSSGNTIYF
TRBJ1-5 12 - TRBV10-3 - TGTGCCATCAGTCCGTCAAATCAGCCCCAGCATTTT CAISPSNQPQHF
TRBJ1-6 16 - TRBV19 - TGTGCCAGTAGTATGTTTGAACAGTTCGCGGGGTCACCCCTCCACTTT CASSMFEQFAGSPLHF
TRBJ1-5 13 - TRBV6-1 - TGTGCCAGCGCCGGGTATAGCAATCAGCCCCAGCATTTT CASAGYSNQPQHF
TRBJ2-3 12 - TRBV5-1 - TGCGCCAGCAGGGGACGGCTAGATACGCAGTATTTT CASRGRLDTQYF
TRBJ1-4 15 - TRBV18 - TGTGCCAGCTCACCAGGTCGGATGGGGAATGAAAAACTGTTTTTT CASSPGRMGNEKLFF
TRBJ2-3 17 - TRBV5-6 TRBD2 TGTGCCAGCACCCTTGGACTAGCGGGAGGTATCACAGATACGCAGTATTTT CASTLGLAGGITDTQYF
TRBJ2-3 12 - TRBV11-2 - TGTGCCAGCAGCTTAGTAGAGGATACGCAGTATTTT CASSLVEDTQYF
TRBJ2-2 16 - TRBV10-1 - TGCGCCAGCAGTGATGACACGGGAGTGGGCACCGGGGAGCTGTTTTTT CASSDDTGVGTGELFF
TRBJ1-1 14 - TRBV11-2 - TGTGCCAGCAGCCCAAATGTTCGCCTCACTGAAGCTTTCTTT CASSPNVRLTEAFF
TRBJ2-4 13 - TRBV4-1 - TGCGCCAGCAGCCAAGGGAGTCAAAACATTCAGTACTTC CASSQGSQNIQYF
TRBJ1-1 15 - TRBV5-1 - TGCGCCAGCAGCTTCGCGGACAGCATGAACACTGAAGCTTTCTTT CASSFADSMNTEAFF
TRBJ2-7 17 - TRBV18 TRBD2 TGTGCCAGCTCCGGTAGCTGGCGGGAGGGCCGATTTTACGAGCAGTACTTC CASSGSWREGRFYEQYF
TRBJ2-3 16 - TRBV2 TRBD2 TGTGCCAGCAGTGAAGGGGGACTAGCCTTCGGGGATACGCAGTATTTT CASSEGGLAFGDTQYF
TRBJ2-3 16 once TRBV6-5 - TGTGCCAGCAGTTACTCGGAGGGCGGGGGCACAGATACGCAGTATTTT CASSYSEGGGTDTQYF
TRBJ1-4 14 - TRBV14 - TGTGCCAGCAGCCAAGTAGGCCTCGGGGAAAAACTGTTTTTT CASSQVGLGEKLFF
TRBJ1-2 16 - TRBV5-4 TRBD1 TGTGCCAGCAGCTTGGCCGGGGCGGGCAGGGGGTTTGGCTACACCTTC CASSLAGAGRGFGYTF
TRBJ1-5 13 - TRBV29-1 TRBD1 TGCAGCGTCGGCGGGACAGGCAATCAGCCCCAGCATTTT CSVGGTGNQPQHF
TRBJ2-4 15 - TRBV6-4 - TGTGCAATCAACCCAGGGGAGAATGACAAAAACATTCAGTACTTC CAINPGENDKNIQYF
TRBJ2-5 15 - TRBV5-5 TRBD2 TGTGCCAGCAGCACTAGCGGGGCCCACCCAGAGACCCAGTACTTC CASSTSGAHPETQYF
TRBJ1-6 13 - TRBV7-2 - TGTGCCAGCAGCTTGGGGGTAGGGTCACCCCTCCACTTT CASSLGVGSPLHF
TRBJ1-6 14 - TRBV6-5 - TGTGCCAGCAGTTTTGGGGGGAGCGGTTCACCCCTCCACTTT CASSFGGSGSPLHF
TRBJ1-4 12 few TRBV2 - TGTGCCAGCGGGGCGGTTCCTGAAAAACTGTTTTTT CASGAVPEKLFF
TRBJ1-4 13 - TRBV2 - TGTGCCAGCCATCGAAGGTCTCGTGAAAAACTGTTTTTT CASHRRSREKLFF
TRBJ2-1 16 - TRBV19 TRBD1 TGTGCCAGTAGTCGACAGGACAGGGGGCAAAAGGCTGAGCAGTTCTTC CASSRQDRGQKAEQFF
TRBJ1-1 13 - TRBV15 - TGTGCCACCAGCAGAGATCGAGGTACTGAAGCTTTCTTT CATSRDRGTEAFF
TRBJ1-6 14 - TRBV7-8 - TGTGCCAGCAGCTTAGAGACAGGAATTTCACCCCTCCACTTT CASSLETGISPLHF
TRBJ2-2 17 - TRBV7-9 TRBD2 TGTGCCAGCAGCTTAGGACAGCGGGGGGGCCTCTTCGGGGAGCTGTTTTTT CASSLGQRGGLFGELFF
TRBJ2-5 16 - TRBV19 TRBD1 TGTGCCAGTAGTAAAGGACAGGGGCGAATTGCAGAGACCCAGTACTTC CASSKGQGRIAETQYF
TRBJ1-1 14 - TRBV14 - TGTGCCAGCAGCCGTAGAGGGGCGATCACTGAAGCTTTCTTT CASSRRGAITEAFF
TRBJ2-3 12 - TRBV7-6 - TGTGCCAGCAGCTTACCATTAGATACGCAGTATTTT CASSLPLDTQYF
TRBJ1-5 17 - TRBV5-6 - TGTGCCAGCAGCTCAAAAAGGGGGTGGGGTAGCAATCAGCCCCAGCATTTT CASSSKRGWGSNQPQHF
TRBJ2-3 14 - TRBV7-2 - TGTGCCAGCAGTCCGGACAGATTCTCAGATACGCAGTATTTT CASSPDRFSDTQYF
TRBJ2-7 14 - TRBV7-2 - TGTGCCAGCAGCGCAAAGGGGGGGGCTCACGAGCAGTACTTC CASSAKGGAHEQYF
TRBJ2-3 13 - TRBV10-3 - TGTGCCATCAGTGGGAGGGGCACAGATACGCAGTATTTT CAISGRGTDTQYF
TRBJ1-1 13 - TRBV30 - TGTGCCTGGAGTACCGTAATGAACACTGAAGCTTTCTTT CAWSTVMNTEAFF